What follows are 26 T cell receptor beta chains derived from one specimen sequenced in a study of control samples from healthy donors and cancer patients. TCRdb's copy holds only in-frame clones and misses some; the assay was immunoSEQ multiplex PCR. In the table there are about 53,000 clones, roughly 90% of which are singletons. Sequencing was performed on PBMCs. The receptors come from a man in his 60s with head and neck cancer.

The chain employs TRBV24-1 and TRBJ2-3, with 7 bases fitting TRBD2. Germline CDR1 KGHDR, CDR2 SFDVKD. With 1 base clipped from V and 6 bases from J, the junction kept 9 bases outside the gene matches. The CDR3 covers 16 residues. The CDR3 protein is CATSDLGERGRDTQYF. The CDR3 DNA follows: TGTGCCACCAGTGATTTAGGGGAGCGGGGCAGGGATACGCAGTATTTT.

The rearrangement uses TRBV28 and TRBJ1-5; D call uncertain. The CDR3 has 15 amino acids. Germline V CDR1 and CDR2: MDHEN, SYDVKM. The V end lost 2 bases, the J end lost 7 bases, and 15 bases lay between the germline ends. The CDR3 here is CASSLIARLSQPQHF. The DNA for the CDR3 is TGTGCCAGCAGTTTAATCGCGCGGCTCAGCCAGCCCCAGCATTTT.

V gene TRBV9 combines with J gene TRBJ2-5; D might be TRBD2 (7 bases). Trimming stripped 0 bases from V and 9 bases from J, with 15 bases between. This CDR3 spans 14 amino acids. Germline values: CDR1 SGDLS, CDR2 YYNGEE. CDR3 loop: CASSVGGGGRPQYF. The CDR3 nucleotides are TGTGCCAGCAGCGTAGGTGGCGGGGGCCGGCCCCAGTACTTC.

This chain joins TRBV30 and TRBJ1-2, with D perhaps TRBD1 (6 bases). The CDR3 is 14 residues long. Germline loops: CDR1 GTSNPN, CDR2 SVGIG (reference sequence). With 0 bases removed from V and 7 bases from J, the gap between germline ends came to 15 bases. The CDR3 loop reads CAWSVGGRAGGYTF. As DNA, the CDR3 is TGTGCCTGGAGTGTTGGGGGCAGGGCGGGTGGCTACACCTTC.

The V and J genes are TRBV5-1 and TRBJ2-5; TRBD1 matches 7 bases. This CDR3 has 14 amino acids. V lost 4 bases and J lost 1; bases outside the gene matches: 4. Looked up from germline, CDR1 is SGHRS and CDR2 is YFSETQ. The chain's CDR3 is CASSPGTVQETQYF. The CDR3 DNA reads as TGCGCCAGCAGCCCCGGGACAGTCCAAGAGACCCAGTACTTC.

V is TRBV19 and J is TRBJ2-1; D possibly corresponds to TRBD1 (5 bases). The V and J ends lost 5 bases and 5 bases respectively, with 7 bases between them. In germline, CDR1 is LNHDA, CDR2 SQIVND (reference sequence). The length of the CDR3 is 12 residues. Here the CDR3 reads CASSLRDNEQFF. CDR3 nucleotide sequence: TGTGCCAGTAGTCTCAGGGACAATGAGCAGTTCTTC.

The chain links TRBV19 to TRBJ1-5, with 9 bases lining up with TRBD1. The junction had 13 bases not matched to a gene; V was cut back by 3 bases and J by 4 bases. CDR1 LNHDA and CDR2 SQIVND come from the germline V gene (reference sequence). The CDR3 is 18 amino acids. The CDR3, as DNA: TGTGCCAGTAGTATGTTCAGGGGGACAGGGATTCCTAATCAGCCCCAGCATTTT. This translates into CASSMFRGTGIPNQPQHF.

The V and J genes are TRBV7-8 and TRBJ2-5; 7 bases align to TRBD1. CDR1 is SGHVS and CDR2 is FQNEAQ in the germline V gene. Trimming removed 5 bases from V and 5 bases from J; junction bases left unmatched: 8. The CDR3 sequence is 14 residues long. The chain's CDR3 is CASSLDRVRETQYF. The CDR3 DNA sequence: TGTGCCAGCAGCCTCGACAGGGTTCGGGAGACCCAGTACTTC.

This clone appeared a single time. This chain uses TRBV28 with TRBJ1-2; D ambiguous. The CDR3 loop spans 13 amino acids. The V end lost 3 bases, the J end lost 7 bases, and 12 bases lay between the germline ends. Per the germline V gene, CDR1 is MDHEN and CDR2 is SYDVKM. As DNA, the CDR3 is TGTGCCAGCAGTTTCCAGGCCGGTAGTGGCTACACCTTC. This codes for CASSFQAGSGYTF.

This clone was seen once. The rearrangement links TRBV24-1 to TRBJ2-3; D remains unclear. Trimming pared 0 bases from V and 2 bases from J, leaving 5 bases between. Per the germline V gene, CDR1 is KGHDR and CDR2 is SFDVKD. This CDR3 contains 14 residues. CDR3 nucleotides: TGTGCCACCAGTGATTTGGACCACACAGATACGCAGTATTTT. It specifies CATSDLDHTDTQYF.

The V gene is TRBV11-1, the J gene TRBJ1-1; 7 bases align to TRBD1. Germline V lookup: CDR1 SGHAT, CDR2 FQDESV (reference sequence). The CDR3 has 15 residues. The junction had 8 bases not matched to a gene; V was cut back by 4 bases and J by 3 bases. CDR3 DNA: TGTGCCAGCAGCTATCGGGACAGAAGATACACTGAAGCTTTCTTT. Its protein product is CASSYRDRRYTEAFF.

The chain uses TRBV6-5 and TRBJ2-2, with D possibly being TRBD2 (6 bases). The germline V gene has CDR1 MNHEY and CDR2 SVGAGI. Trimming took 6 bases from V and 3 from J, leaving 11 bases between them. The CDR3 consists of 14 residues. In nucleotides, the CDR3 is TGTGCCAGCAGCGAGGCGGGACACACCGGGGAGCTGTTTTTT. This encodes CASSEAGHTGELFF.

The V call is TRBV7-8, the J call TRBJ1-5; D unresolved. Trimming stripped 1 base from V and 2 bases from J, with 12 bases between. The germline gives CDR1 SGHVS, CDR2 FQNEAQ. The CDR3 is made up of 16 amino acids. DNA for the CDR3: TGTGCCAGCAGCTTAGTCATTGGGGTCGGCAATCAGCCCCAGCATTTT. It encodes CASSLVIGVGNQPQHF. The variable domain in full, with the rest retrieved from reference TRBV7-8 and TRBJ1-5, is GAGVSQSPRYKVAKRGQDVALRCDPISGHVSLFWYQQALGQGPEFLTYFQNEAQLDKSGLPSDRFFAERPEGSVSTLKIQRTQQEDSAVYLCASSLVIGVGNQPQHFGDGTRLSIL.

The V and J genes are TRBV19 and TRBJ1-1; 7 positions match TRBD1. The germline V gene encodes CDR1 LNHDA and CDR2 SQIVND (reference sequence). This CDR3 has 14 residues. V lost 3 bases to trimming and J lost 4 bases; unmatched junction nucleotides: 5. The CDR3 DNA reads as TGTGCCAGTAGTATCGGACAGGCGGGCACTGAAGCTTTCTTT. The encoded protein is CASSIGQAGTEAFF.

The chain combines TRBV18 with TRBJ2-7; a weak D match, TRBD1 (6 bases). Trimming stripped 6 bases from V and 6 bases from J, with 15 bases between. The CDR3 loop spans 13 amino acids. Germline CDR1 and CDR2: KGHSH and LQKENI. The CDR3 DNA is TGTGCCAGCTCCCCCGGGACAAATGGCGAGCAGTACTTC. The encoded protein is CASSPGTNGEQYF.

This chain joins TRBV6-5 and TRBJ1-5; a weak D match, TRBD1 (5 bases). Per germline, CDR1 MNHEY and CDR2 SVGAGI. This CDR3 contains 16 residues. The V end lost 2 bases, the J end lost 0 bases, and 11 bases lay between the germline ends. CDR3 nucleotides: TGTGCCAGCAGTTACAGGCAGGGCACTAGCAATCAGCCCCAGCATTTT. Residues: CASSYRQGTSNQPQHF.

The J gene is TRBJ1-1, the V gene TRBV7-3; tentative D call: TRBD1 (6 bases). The ends were cut back, 5 bases at V and 4 bases at J, with 23 bases in the middle. This CDR3 contains 17 residues. CDR1 is SGHTA, CDR2 FQGTGA, per germline. CDR3 protein: CASSPHGGGLLGTEAFF. CDR3 DNA sequence: TGTGCCAGCAGCCCCCATGGGGGGGGCTTATTGGGCACTGAAGCTTTCTTT. Full variable domain (rest looked up from reference TRBV7-3 and TRBJ1-1): GAGVSQTPSNKVTEKGKYVELRCDPISGHTALYWYRQSLGQGPEFLIYFQGTGAADDSGLPNDRFFAVRPEGSVSTLKIQRTERGDSAVYLCASSPHGGGLLGTEAFFGQGTRLTVV.

The chain is built from TRBV7-2 and TRBJ1-2; D may be TRBD1 (6 bases). This CDR3 contains 12 residues. The V gene's germline CDR1 is SGHTA and CDR2 FQGNSA. V shed 3 bases and J shed 5 bases, with 7 bases lying between them. The CDR3 is CASSFQGYGYTF. The CDR3 nucleotides read TGTGCCAGCAGCTTCCAGGGGTATGGCTACACCTTC.

A few counts support this clone. V usage is TRBV29-1 and J usage is TRBJ1-1; D not certain. CDR3 size: 13 residues. V was pared by 3 bases and J by 1 base, with 9 bases between. Germline V CDR1 and CDR2: SQVTM, ANQGSEA. Written as DNA, the CDR3 is TGCAGCGTTGAGACGAGAGGGAACACTGAAGCTTTCTTT. Its protein is CSVETRGNTEAFF.

For this clone: Other nucleotide sequences from this sample produce the same CDR3. The chain uses TRBV19 and TRBJ1-5, with TRBD1 matching 9 bases. Losses at the gene ends were 1 base for V and 2 bases for J; bases not matched to a gene: 0. The CDR3 is 15 residues long. Germline V gene lookup returns CDR1 LNHDA and CDR2 SQIVND (reference sequence). This CDR3 reads CASSIGTGGNQPQHF. The CDR3 DNA reads TGTGCCAGTAGTATAGGGACAGGGGGCAATCAGCCCCAGCATTTT.

The V gene is TRBV7-2, the J gene TRBJ2-5; D remains ambiguous. The CDR3 consists of 13 residues. From germline, CDR1 is SGHTA and CDR2 FQGNSA. V lost 5 bases, J lost 3 bases, and 10 bases lay in between. DNA of the CDR3: TGTGCCAGCAGCCTCCGGGCCGAAGAGACCCAGTACTTC. Translation: CASSLRAEETQYF.

The chain recombines TRBV5-4 with TRBJ2-5, with D maybe TRBD2 (6 bases). This CDR3 region has 14 residues. V was clipped by 1 base and J by 4 bases, with 11 bases between them. Germline assignment: CDR1 SGHNT and CDR2 YYREEE (reference sequence). Here the CDR3 reads CASSLREVGETQYF. The CDR3 coding sequence is TGTGCCAGCAGCTTGAGGGAGGTGGGAGAGACCCAGTACTTC.

This chain links TRBV2 with TRBJ2-2; weak D call: TRBD1 (5 bases). Germline CDR1 reads SNHLY; CDR2 reads FYNNEI. The CDR3 contains 12 residues. CDR3 residues: CASGLNTGELFF. CDR3 nucleotides: TGTGCGTCAGGGCTAAACACCGGGGAGCTGTTTTTT.

V is TRBV5-1 and J is TRBJ2-5, with D perhaps matching TRBD2 (6 bases). V was shortened by 4 bases and J by 5 bases, with 15 bases between the two germline ends. Germline V gives CDR1 SGHRS, CDR2 YFSETQ. This CDR3 region has 14 residues. The DNA of the CDR3 is TGCGCCAGCAGCGGCGGGACCATTCACGAGACCCAGTACTTC. Its translation: CASSGGTIHETQYF.

The chain joins TRBV4-2 to TRBJ2-1, with 7 bases identical to TRBD1. Looked up from germline, CDR1 is LGHNA and CDR2 is YNFKEQ. Trimming at V came to 10 bases and at J to 0 bases, leaving 9 bases not matched to a gene. The CDR3 contains 15 residues. The CDR3 coding sequence is TGTGCCAACCAGACAGGGTTGAGCTCCTACAATGAGCAGTTCTTC. Residues: CANQTGLSSYNEQFF.

The chain employs TRBV28 and TRBJ1-6; D remains unclear. Trimming shortened V by 4 bases and J by 10 bases, and 14 bases separated the two germline ends. This CDR3 spans 14 amino acids. CDR1 and CDR2 from the germline V gene are MDHEN and SYDVKM. The CDR3 sequence is CASSSPFGVSPLHF. CDR3 DNA sequence: TGTGCCAGCAGTTCCCCCTTCGGGGTCTCACCCCTCCACTTT.